The 17 T cell receptor beta chains in this list originate from one sample, sequenced in a study of blood T cell repertoires in COVID-19. The table came from immunoSEQ multiplex PCR; TCRdb's copy has only in-frame clones and leaves some out. This table holds roughly 100,000 clones, around four fifths found once. The sample was peripheral blood. All receptors derive from a human donor in a cohort sampled during active COVID-19.

The chain joins TRBV20-1 to TRBJ1-6, with 10 bases lining up with TRBD1. CDR1 DFQATT and CDR2 SNEGSKA come from the germline V gene (reference sequence). The ends lost 3 bases at V and 7 bases at J; junction bases unmatched: 3. This CDR3 has 14 residues. CDR3 amino acids: CSASPGQGNSPLHF. The CDR3 DNA reads as TGCAGTGCTAGTCCGGGACAGGGGAATTCACCCCTCCACTTT.

V and J are TRBV6-5 and TRBJ2-7; the match to TRBD2 covers 11 bases. The CDR3 contains 16 residues. V lost 4 bases and J lost 4; bases outside the gene matches: 9. Germline CDR1 and CDR2: MNHEY and SVGAGI. CDR3 nucleotides: TGTGCCAGCAGTTTCCCTAGCGGGGGGCCTTTTTACGAGCAGTACTTC. As protein: CASSFPSGGPFYEQYF.

The J gene is TRBJ1-2, the V gene TRBV10-3; 8 bases match TRBD1. Germline assignment: CDR1 ENHRY and CDR2 SYGVKD. The CDR3 consists of 15 residues. With 3 bases clipped from V and 1 base from J, the junction kept 4 bases outside the gene matches. The CDR3 DNA reads TGTGCCATCAGTGATAGAACAGGGGGTAACTATGGCTACACCTTC. Protein product: CAISDRTGGNYGYTF.

V is TRBV5-1 and J is TRBJ2-1, with 13 positions matching TRBD2. The CDR3 loop spans 15 amino acids. Germline assignment: CDR1 SGHRS and CDR2 YFSETQ. V lost 4 bases to trimming and J lost 7 bases; unmatched junction nucleotides: 5. For the CDR3, the DNA is TGCGCCAGCAGCCTGGGACTAGCGGGGATAAATGAGCAGTTCTTC. It specifies CASSLGLAGINEQFF.

This clone was recorded many times. The chain recombines TRBV5-5 with TRBJ1-2; 7 bases agree with TRBD1. The CDR3 totals 15 residues. In germline, CDR1 is SGHKS, CDR2 YYEKEE (reference sequence). Germline trimming cut 3 bases from V and 4 bases from J; bases unmatched to any gene: 9. CDR3 region: CASSSRNRGSYGYTF. CDR3 DNA sequence: TGTGCCAGCAGCTCCAGAAACAGGGGTAGCTATGGCTACACCTTC.

This clone was counted only a few times. The V gene is TRBV12-5, the J gene TRBJ2-7; TRBD2 might be the D (7 bases). Germline CDR1 and CDR2: LGHNT and FRNRAP. The ends were cut back, 5 bases at V and 2 bases at J, with 10 bases in the middle. The CDR3 loop spans 13 amino acids. CDR3 bases: TGTGCTAGTGGTCCCGGGGGGCCCTACGAGCAGTACTTC. It translates to CASGPGGPYEQYF.

The chain couples TRBV2 to TRBJ2-5; D call uncertain. This CDR3 has 12 amino acids. V shed 6 bases and J shed 4 bases, with 9 bases lying between them. Germline V gene sequence: CDR1 SNHLY, CDR2 FYNNEI. The CDR3 DNA sequence: TGTGCCAGCAGGATCCTAGGAGAGACCCAGTACTTC. Residues: CASRILGETQYF.

The rearrangement uses TRBV29-1 and TRBJ2-1, with a weak D call TRBD2 (6 bases). The germline V and J ends were trimmed by 4 bases and 0 bases, with 16 bases remaining between them. Germline V gene lookup returns CDR1 SQVTM and CDR2 ANQGSEA. The CDR3 contains 16 residues. CDR3 nucleotide sequence: TGCAGCGTTGTCGGAGGACTACCTAGCTCCTACAATGAGCAGTTCTTC. Its translation is CSVVGGLPSSYNEQFF.

The rearrangement uses TRBV4-3 and TRBJ1-2, with 7 bases lining up with TRBD1. The CDR3 covers 14 residues. CDR1 and CDR2 (germline): LGHNA, YSLEER. Unmatched junction bases numbered 6, after V lost 6 bases and J lost 2 bases. CDR3 nucleotides: TGCGCCAGCAGTGGCGGGACAGCCAACTATGGCTACACCTTC. It specifies CASSGGTANYGYTF.

The chain combines TRBV7-9 with TRBJ2-2, with TRBD2 matching 11 bases. Per the germline V gene, CDR1 is SEHNR and CDR2 is FQNEAQ (reference sequence). The CDR3 extends over 16 amino acids. J was trimmed by 5 bases and V by 0 bases; bases with no gene match: 2. The CDR3 spells CASSLATSGGTGELFF. For the CDR3, the DNA is TGTGCCAGCAGCTTAGCTACTAGCGGGGGAACCGGGGAGCTGTTTTTT.

V gene TRBV9 combines with J gene TRBJ1-1; no firm D call. CDR3 length: 14 residues. Germline-derived CDR1 and CDR2 are SGDLS and YYNGEE. Trimming left V 2 bases short and J 3 bases short, with 11 bases between. The chain's CDR3 is CASSVHGRDTEAFF. CDR3 coding DNA: TGTGCCAGCAGCGTGCACGGGAGGGACACTGAAGCTTTCTTT.

This sequence joins TRBV18 and TRBJ1-2; D uncertain. Germline CDR1 is KGHSH and CDR2 is LQKENI. V gave up 0 bases and J gave up 4 bases, with 9 bases separating them. The CDR3 runs 14 residues. This chain's CDR3 is CASSPPGRFYGYTF. The CDR3 coding sequence is TGTGCCAGCTCACCACCAGGGAGGTTCTATGGCTACACCTTC.

The V gene is TRBV3-1 (or the pseudogene TRBV3-2), the J gene TRBJ1-5, with TRBD1 as a possible D gene (6 bases). The CDR3 sequence is 13 residues long. The ends were cut back, 3 bases at V and 5 bases at J, with 8 bases in the middle. CDR1 and CDR2 (germline): LGHDT, YNNKEL (reference sequence). The chain's CDR3 is CASSHEGDQPQHF. The CDR3, as DNA: TGTGCCAGCAGCCATGAGGGGGATCAGCCCCAGCATTTT.

V and J are TRBV5-1 and TRBJ2-2; D is perhaps TRBD1 (5 bases). This CDR3 comprises 16 residues. The V gene lost 0 bases and the J gene lost 1 base, with 10 bases spanning the gap. Per the germline V gene, CDR1 is SGHRS and CDR2 is YFSETQ. This chain's CDR3 is CASSLALQVNTGELFF. DNA of the CDR3: TGCGCCAGCAGCTTGGCGCTACAGGTGAACACCGGGGAGCTGTTTTTT.

The V gene is TRBV28, the J gene TRBJ1-2; 10 bases line up with TRBD1. Germline assignment: CDR1 MDHEN and CDR2 SYDVKM. The J segment lost 7 bases and the V segment lost 3 bases, leaving 5 bases of the junction unmatched. This CDR3 region has 14 residues. Here the CDR3 reads CASSFGTGEIGYTF. The CDR3, as DNA: TGTGCCAGCAGTTTTGGGACAGGGGAAATTGGCTACACCTTC.

V and J are TRBV10-3 and TRBJ1-2; maybe TRBD1 (6 bases). Germline values: CDR1 ENHRY, CDR2 SYGVKD. CDR3 length: 13 residues. V was trimmed by 9 bases and J by 8 bases, leaving 19 bases between them. CDR3 loop: CAIPNRAGAGYTF. Written as DNA, the CDR3 is TGTGCCATACCCAACAGGGCGGGTGCGGGCTACACCTTC.

In its sample, this clone was seen once. The chain carries TRBV30 and TRBJ1-6; 9 nucleotides match TRBD1. CDR1 and CDR2 from the germline V gene are GTSNPN and SVGIG (reference sequence). This CDR3 region has 15 residues. V shed 1 base, J shed 5 bases, and the junction held 3 bases outside the gene matches. The CDR3 sequence: CAWSARDRDNSPLHF. The CDR3 bases are TGTGCCTGGAGTGCCCGGGACAGGGATAATTCACCCCTCCACTTT.